What follows are 31 T cell receptor beta chains derived from one specimen sequenced in a study of early T cells in non-severe SARS-CoV-2 infection. TCRdb passed the 5' RACE reads through MiXCR, listing each CDR3 protein once. The sample gives roughly 40,000 distinct CDR3 sequences, roughly 5% of which show up once; roughly 5% is in the top ten. Sequenced: whole blood. The receptors come from an adult who was a healthcare worker with PCR-confirmed SARS-CoV-2 infection or an uninfected control (not recorded which).

This clonotype was seen repeatedly, ten times or more. J is TRBJ2-7 and V is TRBV20-1; no definite D call. The CDR3 runs to 11 residues. Per the germline V gene, CDR1 is DFQATT and CDR2 is SNEGSKA (reference sequence). Trimming took 6 bases from V and 3 from J, leaving 9 bases between them. The CDR3 spells CSAEHNYEQYF. The CDR3 nucleotides read TGCAGTGCGGAACATAACTACGAGCAGTACTTC.

The J gene is TRBJ2-3, the V gene TRBV20-1; D is unresolved. Trimming cost V 5 bases and J 2 bases, with 8 bases left between them. The CDR3 is 12 residues long. The V gene's germline CDR1 is DFQATT and CDR2 SNEGSKA (reference sequence). In DNA, the CDR3 is TGCAGTGCTTCCGACTCCACAGATACGCAGTATTTT. As protein: CSASDSTDTQYF.

This clonotype has a count of ten or more. The rearrangement joins TRBV4-1 to TRBJ1-3; D is unclear. The germline V and J ends were trimmed by 1 base and 0 bases, with 16 bases remaining between them. The CDR3 length is 18 residues. Germline assignment: CDR1 MGHRA and CDR2 YSYEKL. The CDR3 DNA reads as TGCGCCAGCAGCCAAGTTGGAGCAGGCCAATTCTCTGGAAACACCATATATTTT. Protein: CASSQVGAGQFSGNTIYF.

This clonotype was picked up many times. For the CDR3, the DNA is TGTGCCAGCAGCGTATTGTCCGGGACTAAGAGAAATGAGCAGTTCTTC. Amino acid sequence: CASSVLSGTKRNEQFF. The rearrangement joins TRBV7-2 to TRBJ2-1; 7 nucleotides align to TRBD2. There are 16 residues in the CDR3. Looked up from germline, CDR1 is SGHTA and CDR2 is FQGNSA. With 5 bases clipped from V and 7 bases from J, the junction kept 14 bases outside the gene matches.

This clonotype was detected many times. The CDR3 bases are TGTGCCAGTAGCATTGGGCTAGCGGGCATCGGGGAGCTGTTTTTT. This gives the protein CASSIGLAGIGELFF. V usage is TRBV19 and J usage is TRBJ2-2, with 8 bases that match TRBD2. The V and J ends lost 6 bases and 7 bases, in that order; junction bases with no gene match: 10. This CDR3 has 15 amino acids. Germline CDR1 is LNHDA and CDR2 is SQIVND (reference sequence).

In its sample, this clonotype was seen a few times. The rearrangement joins TRBV11-2 to TRBJ2-7; possibly TRBD2 for D (8 bases). V was pared by 6 bases and J by 3 bases, with 21 bases between. Germline V gives CDR1 SGHAT, CDR2 FQNNGV. The CDR3 consists of 16 residues. For the CDR3, the DNA is TGTGCCAGCAGTCAGGGGGGTACTAGCGGACTCTACGAGCAGTACTTC. Translating gives CASSQGGTSGLYEQYF.

In this sample, this clonotype turned up many times. This rearrangement joins TRBV7-3 to TRBJ2-2; 8 nucleotides line up with TRBD2. With V trimmed by 7 bases and J by 4 bases, 2 bases remained unmatched. The CDR3 contains 13 residues. Looked up from germline, CDR1 is SGHTA and CDR2 is FQGTGA. As DNA, the CDR3 is TGTGCCAGCAACAGCGGGAGCACCGGGGAGCTGTTTTTT. Translating gives CASNSGSTGELFF.

This clonotype showed up many times. V and J are TRBV28 and TRBJ1-5, with 7 bases fitting TRBD1. V lost 1 base, J lost 4 bases, and 4 bases stayed unmatched. Germline V lookup: CDR1 MDHEN, CDR2 SYDVKM. This CDR3 has 15 residues. CDR3: CASSLLSGGNQPQHF. For the CDR3, the DNA is TGTGCCAGCAGTTTATTATCAGGGGGGAATCAGCCCCAGCATTTT.

In its sample, this clonotype was seen many times. The rearrangement uses TRBV29-1 and TRBJ1-1; D is unresolved. From germline, CDR1 is SQVTM and CDR2 ANQGSEA. The CDR3 length is 13 residues. Trimming stripped 7 bases from V and 0 bases from J, with 12 bases between. CDR3 coding DNA: TGCAGCGCCACAACCGGGATGAACACTGAAGCTTTCTTT. It yields the protein CSATTGMNTEAFF.

This clonotype has a count of ten or more. The V and J genes are TRBV6-5 and TRBJ2-5, with unresolved D. From germline, CDR1 is MNHEY and CDR2 SVGAGI. Trimming stripped 2 bases from V and 3 bases from J, with 7 bases between. The CDR3 has 13 residues. CDR3 nucleotides: TGTGCCAGCAGTTACGACACTAAAGAGACCCAGTACTTC. It encodes CASSYDTKETQYF.

This clonotype has a handful of counts. The chain combines TRBV19 with TRBJ2-3; 10 bases fit TRBD2. This CDR3 comprises 17 residues. J was trimmed by 3 bases and V by 2 bases; bases with no gene match: 8. CDR1 LNHDA and CDR2 SQIVND come from the germline V gene (reference sequence). In nucleotides, the CDR3 is TGTGCCAGTAGTATATTAAGCGGGACTAGCGTTACAGATACGCAGTATTTT. Its translation: CASSILSGTSVTDTQYF.

On this clonotype itself: A much larger clone lies a single base off, so this may be a read error. V and J are TRBV18 and TRBJ2-1; TRBD1 agrees at 7 bases. Germline values: CDR1 KGHSH, CDR2 LQKENI. V lost 10 bases and J lost 10; bases outside the gene matches: 7. The CDR3 contains 11 residues. The CDR3 protein is CATSLQGEQFF. CDR3 bases: TGTGCCACCTCGCTACAGGGGGAGCAGTTCTTC.

In this sample, this clonotype turned up many times. The rearrangement links TRBV14 to TRBJ2-6, with D hard to call. CDR1 is SGHDN and CDR2 is FVKESK in the germline V gene. CDR3 length: 13 amino acids. Trimming removed 1 base at V and 3 bases at J, with 1 base between. The CDR3 spells CASSQGGANVLTF. CDR3 nucleotides: TGTGCCAGCAGCCAAGGTGGGGCCAACGTCCTGACTTTC.

Ten or more counts support this clonotype. This chain links TRBV30 with TRBJ1-4; D unclear. With 3 bases removed from V and 0 bases from J, the gap between germline ends came to 11 bases. CDR1 is GTSNPN, CDR2 SVGIG, per germline (reference sequence). The CDR3 consists of 15 residues. CDR3 DNA: TGTGCCTGGAGGCGCGGGGTCTCAACTAATGAAAAACTGTTTTTT. Translation gives CAWRRGVSTNEKLFF.

The chain employs TRBV20-1 and TRBJ2-1; maybe TRBD1 (6 bases). CDR1 DFQATT and CDR2 SNEGSKA come from the germline V gene (reference sequence). The V end lost 5 bases, the J end lost 11 bases, and 22 bases lay between the germline ends. CDR3 size: 14 residues. The CDR3 bases are TGCAGTGCTCCTGGGGGCCAGCTCCGTATAAAGCAGTTCTTC. Translation: CSAPGGQLRIKQFF.

This clonotype was detected only a few times. The rearrangement links TRBV29-1 to TRBJ2-1, with 7 bases matching TRBD2. The V segment lost 7 bases and the J segment 8 bases; nucleotides outside the gene matches: 11. This CDR3 contains 13 residues. Germline CDR1 is SQVTM and CDR2 is ANQGSEA. CDR3 in DNA: TGCAGCGCAGCTAAACGACTAGCTGATGAGCAGTTCTTC. It specifies CSAAKRLADEQFF.

The chain employs TRBV24-1 and TRBJ1-1; unclear D gene. With 0 bases removed from V and 3 bases from J, the gap between germline ends came to 16 bases. The CDR3 loop spans 17 amino acids. Germline values: CDR1 KGHDR, CDR2 SFDVKD. The CDR3 nucleotides read TGTGCCACCAGTGATTTGGTGGGTCGGTTTAAGGACACTGAAGCTTTCTTT. This codes for CATSDLVGRFKDTEAFF.

At least ten counts were recorded for this clonotype. The J gene is TRBJ2-3, the V gene TRBV28, with D hard to call. This CDR3 comprises 15 residues. CDR1 and CDR2 (germline): MDHEN, SYDVKM. V lost 8 bases and J lost 1, with 16 bases in between. DNA of the CDR3: TGTGCCAGCTGGGTCGACCCAGTACGCACAGATACGCAGTATTTT. Translated: CASWVDPVRTDTQYF.

The chain has TRBV3-1 and TRBJ2-7; D gene ambiguous. This CDR3 has 13 amino acids. Trimming cost V 0 bases and J 0 bases, with 3 bases left between them. The germline V gene has CDR1 LGHDT and CDR2 YNNKEL (reference sequence). The CDR3 loop reads CASSQDRSYEQYF. The CDR3 DNA sequence: TGTGCCAGCAGCCAAGATCGCTCCTACGAGCAGTACTTC.

This clonotype was counted many times. This chain joins TRBV3-1 and TRBJ1-1; 8 bases map to TRBD1. Germline CDR1 LGHDT, CDR2 YNNKEL (reference sequence). V trimming: 5 bases; J trimming: 6 bases; junction bases outside the gene matches: 11. This CDR3 is 15 amino acids long. The CDR3 DNA reads as TGTGCCAGCAGCGCAGGGGGCCGTAGGACCGCTGAAGCTTTCTTT. It encodes CASSAGGRRTAEAFF.

The chain links TRBV20-1 to TRBJ2-7, with no clear D. This CDR3 has 13 amino acids. The V gene lost 7 bases and the J gene lost 0 bases, with 13 bases spanning the gap. Germline V lookup: CDR1 DFQATT, CDR2 SNEGSKA (reference sequence). The CDR3 here is CSVFSINSYEQYF. CDR3 in DNA: TGCAGTGTTTTCAGCATCAACTCCTACGAGCAGTACTTC.

This clonotype has ten or more counts. This sequence joins TRBV20-1 and TRBJ1-6; D is uncertain. Trimming shortened V by 5 bases and J by 6 bases, and 20 bases separated the two germline ends. The CDR3 totals 16 residues. The germline gives CDR1 DFQATT, CDR2 SNEGSKA (reference sequence). The DNA of the CDR3 is TGCAGTGCTCGACACGCCGGGCCTAGACTTAATTCACCCCTCCACTTT. Protein product: CSARHAGPRLNSPLHF.

A few counts support this clonotype. The chain has TRBV28 and TRBJ2-7; D not resolved. The CDR3 contains 14 residues. Trimming stripped 1 base from V and 6 bases from J, with 13 bases between. Germline loops: CDR1 MDHEN, CDR2 SYDVKM. CDR3 region: CASSLLVRRAEQYF. In nucleotides, the CDR3 is TGTGCCAGCAGTTTATTAGTGAGGCGCGCCGAGCAGTACTTC.

This clonotype was found a few times. The rearrangement joins TRBV6-6 to TRBJ2-6; no firm D call. Germline assignment: CDR1 MNHNY and CDR2 SVGAGI (reference sequence). Between the trimmed V and J ends, which lost 5 bases and 0 bases, there was a span of 11 bases. The CDR3 has 16 amino acids. CDR3: CASSATRNSGANVLTF. In nucleotides, the CDR3 is TGTGCCAGCAGTGCAACCCGTAACTCTGGGGCCAACGTCCTGACTTTC.

At least ten counts were recorded for this clonotype. The chain links TRBV20-1 to TRBJ1-1; D not certain. Germline V gene data show CDR1 as DFQATT and CDR2 as SNEGSKA (reference sequence). This CDR3 comprises 14 residues. Between the trimmed V and J ends, which lost 0 bases and 0 bases, there was a span of 8 bases. The CDR3: CSARDVGVNTEAFF. DNA for the CDR3: TGCAGTGCTAGAGATGTCGGAGTGAACACTGAAGCTTTCTTT.

This clonotype was picked up many times. This rearrangement joins TRBV10-3 to TRBJ2-1, with D unclear. Trimming removed 0 bases from V and 4 bases from J, with 10 bases in between. Germline V CDR1 and CDR2: ENHRY, SYGVKD. This CDR3 is 15 amino acids long. The CDR3 bases are TGTGCCATCAGTGAGTCCGGCATGTTATACAATGAGCAGTTCTTC. Translating it yields CAISESGMLYNEQFF.

Many counts were recorded for this clonotype. The V call is TRBV5-1, the J call TRBJ2-5; D unresolved. The CDR3 runs 13 residues. Germline values: CDR1 SGHRS, CDR2 YFSETQ. V dropped 3 bases and J dropped 5 bases, with 11 bases sitting between them. The CDR3 sequence is CASSSGSGETQYF. The DNA of the CDR3 is TGCGCCAGCAGCTCAGGAAGTGGTGAGACCCAGTACTTC.

This clonotype was counted only a few times. J is TRBJ2-1 and V is TRBV4-3, with 8 nucleotides matching TRBD2. The CDR3 is 14 amino acids. CDR1 LGHNA and CDR2 YSLEER come from the germline V gene. Unmatched junction bases numbered 7, after V lost 0 bases and J lost 12 bases. In DNA, the CDR3 is TGCGCCAGCAGCCAAGATCTCTCTGCGGGGGGGCAGTTCTTC. It codes for CASSQDLSAGGQFF.

The rearrangement joins TRBV11-2 to TRBJ2-2; either TRBD1 or TRBD2 may fit D (5 bases each). The CDR3 is 14 amino acids. Germline V gene data show CDR1 as SGHAT and CDR2 as FQNNGV. The V and J ends lost 5 bases and 6 bases respectively, with 13 bases between them. In nucleotides, the CDR3 is TGTGCCAGCAGCCTCACGAGGGGCTCCGGGGAGCTGTTTTTT. Its translation: CASSLTRGSGELFF.

The chain has TRBV5-4 and TRBJ2-7; TRBD2 might be the D (5 bases). The germline gives CDR1 SGHNT, CDR2 YYREEE (reference sequence). This CDR3 contains 13 residues. Trimming pared 0 bases from V and 3 bases from J, leaving 7 bases between. The CDR3 DNA is TGTGCCAGCAGCTTGGGAGGGTTCTACGAGCAGTACTTC. Its translation: CASSLGGFYEQYF. The complete variable domain, with remaining parts taken from reference TRBV5-4 and TRBJ2-7, reads ETGVTQSPTHLIKTRGQQVTLRCSSQSGHNTVSWYQQALGQGPQFIFQYYREEENGRGNFPPRFSGLQFPNYSSELNVNALELDDSALYLCASSLGGFYEQYFGPGTRLTVT.

This clonotype was counted at least ten times. This chain connects TRBV5-4 to TRBJ1-5; possible D gene TRBD1, 5 bases. This CDR3 spans 16 amino acids. Germline-derived CDR1 and CDR2 are SGHNT and YYREEE (reference sequence). The V end was cut by 0 bases, the J end by 3 bases, with 13 bases between. This CDR3 reads CASSLGPFGANQPQHF. CDR3 bases: TGTGCCAGCAGCTTGGGCCCGTTTGGGGCCAATCAGCCCCAGCATTTT.